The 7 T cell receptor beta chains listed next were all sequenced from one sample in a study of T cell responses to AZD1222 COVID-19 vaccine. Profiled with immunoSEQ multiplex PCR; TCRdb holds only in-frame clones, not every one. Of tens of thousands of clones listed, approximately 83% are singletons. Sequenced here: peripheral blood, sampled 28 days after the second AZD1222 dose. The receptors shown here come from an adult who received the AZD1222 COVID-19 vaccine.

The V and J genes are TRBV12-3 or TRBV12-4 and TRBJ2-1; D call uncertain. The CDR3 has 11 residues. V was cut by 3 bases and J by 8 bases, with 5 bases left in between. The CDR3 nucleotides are TGTGCCAGCAGTTTTGTGGATGAGCAGTTCTTC. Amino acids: CASSFVDEQFF.

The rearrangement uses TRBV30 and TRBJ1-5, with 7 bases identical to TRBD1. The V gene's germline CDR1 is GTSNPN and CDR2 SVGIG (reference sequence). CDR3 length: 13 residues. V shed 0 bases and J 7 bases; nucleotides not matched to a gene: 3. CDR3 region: CAWSVQGHQPQHF. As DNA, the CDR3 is TGTGCCTGGAGTGTACAGGGGCACCAGCCCCAGCATTTT.

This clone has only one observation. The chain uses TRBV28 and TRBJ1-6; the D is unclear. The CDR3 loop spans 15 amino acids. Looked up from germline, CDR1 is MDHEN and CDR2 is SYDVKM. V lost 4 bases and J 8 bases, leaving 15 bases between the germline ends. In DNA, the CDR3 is TGTGCCAGCAGTTCCTGGACGGACGACTATTCACCCCTCCACTTT. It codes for CASSSWTDDYSPLHF.

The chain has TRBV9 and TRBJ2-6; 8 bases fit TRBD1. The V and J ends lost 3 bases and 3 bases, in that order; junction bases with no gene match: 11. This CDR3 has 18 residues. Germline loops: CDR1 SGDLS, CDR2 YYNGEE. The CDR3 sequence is CASSAWSGGFVGANVLTF. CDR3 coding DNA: TGTGCCAGCAGCGCTTGGTCAGGGGGCTTCGTTGGGGCCAACGTCCTGACTTTC.

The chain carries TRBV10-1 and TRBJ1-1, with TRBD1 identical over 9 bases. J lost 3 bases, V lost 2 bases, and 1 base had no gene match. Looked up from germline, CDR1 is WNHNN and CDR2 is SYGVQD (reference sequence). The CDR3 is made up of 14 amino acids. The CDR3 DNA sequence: TGCGCCAGCAGTGAGACAGGGGGCTACACTGAAGCTTTCTTT. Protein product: CASSETGGYTEAFF.

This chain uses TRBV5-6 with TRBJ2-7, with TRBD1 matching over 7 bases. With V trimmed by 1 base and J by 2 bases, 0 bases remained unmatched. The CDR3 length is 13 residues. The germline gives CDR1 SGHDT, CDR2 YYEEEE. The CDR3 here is CASSLQGAYEQYF. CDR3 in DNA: TGTGCCAGCAGCTTGCAGGGGGCCTACGAGCAGTACTTC.

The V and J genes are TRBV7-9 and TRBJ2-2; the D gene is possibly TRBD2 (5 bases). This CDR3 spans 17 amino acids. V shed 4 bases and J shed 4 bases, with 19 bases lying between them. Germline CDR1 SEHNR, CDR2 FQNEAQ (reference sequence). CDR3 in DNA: TGTGCCAGCAGCTCCGTCCGAACGGGGTCCCGCACCGGGGAGCTGTTTTTT. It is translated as CASSSVRTGSRTGELFF.